This passage covers 26 T cell receptor beta chains from one sample sequenced in a study of T cells in Graves' hyperthyroidism and ophthalmopathy. Amplified TCR beta CDR3 regions derived from RNA transcripts. The primer set for the first-round RT-PCR of the TCR CDR3 was HTBI. One entry per CDR3 protein results from TCRdb running MiXCR on the multiplex PCR reads. The sample lists 480,000 or so distinct CDR3 sequences; around 15% were seen once. Sequencing was carried out using blood. All receptors come from a young woman with Graves' hyperthyroidism.

A few counts support this clonotype. The chain employs TRBV14 and TRBJ2-1; TRBD2 agrees at 10 bases. J gave up 6 bases and V 1 base, and 6 bases lay outside the gene matches. The CDR3 consists of 16 residues. CDR1 is SGHDN and CDR2 is FVKESK in the germline V gene. The CDR3, as DNA: TGTGCCAGCAGCCAAGGCCTAGCGGGAGTCCTCAATGAGCAGTTCTTC. It translates to CASSQGLAGVLNEQFF.

The table lists this clonotype with a few counts. A much larger clone is a single base away; this may be a read error. The chain combines TRBV20-1 with TRBJ2-1; TRBD2 agrees at 7 bases. This CDR3 comprises 14 residues. Germline CDR1 reads DFQATT; CDR2 reads SNEGSKA (reference sequence). Here the CDR3 reads CSAQTSDNYNGQFF. The DNA for the CDR3 is TGCAGTGCCCAAACTAGCGACAACTACAATGGGCAGTTCTTC.

This clonotype showed up many times. The rearrangement uses TRBV29-1 and TRBJ1-2; 7 nucleotides align to TRBD1. V lost 6 bases, J lost 4 bases, and 8 bases stayed unmatched. Germline CDR1 is SQVTM and CDR2 is ANQGSEA. This CDR3 has 13 amino acids. The CDR3 DNA reads TGCAGCGTCAACGACAGGGTTGCCTATGGCTACACCTTC. Translation: CSVNDRVAYGYTF.

This clonotype was seen repeatedly, ten times or more. J is TRBJ2-3 and V is TRBV20-1, with D perhaps being TRBD1 or TRBD2 (5 bases each). The germline CDR1 and CDR2 sequences are DFQATT and SNEGSKA (reference sequence). There are 19 residues in the CDR3. The ends were cut back, 4 bases at V and 0 bases at J, with 26 bases in the middle. CDR3 protein: CSANARGSRGRSSTDTQYF. The CDR3 bases are TGCAGTGCTAACGCAAGGGGTAGCCGGGGCCGATCTAGCACAGATACGCAGTATTTT.

This clonotype was recorded many times. The chain recombines TRBV18 with TRBJ1-2; 9 positions agree with TRBD1. CDR1 and CDR2 from the germline V gene are KGHSH and LQKENI. Unmatched junction bases numbered 3, after V lost 3 bases and J lost 4 bases. The CDR3 contains 14 residues. CDR3 coding DNA: TGTGCCAGCTCACCCGGGACAGGGATCTATGGCTACACCTTC. It specifies CASSPGTGIYGYTF.

Ten or more counts support this clonotype. The gene calls are TRBV4-2 and TRBJ2-3; 7 positions match TRBD2. The V segment lost 5 bases and the J segment 4 bases; nucleotides outside the gene matches: 12. Germline V gene sequence: CDR1 LGHNA, CDR2 YNFKEQ. The CDR3 is 16 residues long. DNA of the CDR3: TGTGCCAGCAGCTCTCTTGGCGGGAGAAGCGCAGATACGCAGTATTTT. It encodes CASSSLGGRSADTQYF.

This clonotype was recorded many times. The chain links TRBV6-1 to TRBJ2-1; the match to TRBD2 covers 12 bases. Germline CDR1 MNHNS, CDR2 SASEGT. V lost 8 bases, J lost 4 bases, and 3 bases stayed unmatched. This CDR3 comprises 14 residues. The chain's CDR3 is CASFGLAGYNEQFF. The CDR3 nucleotides are TGTGCCAGCTTTGGACTAGCGGGGTACAATGAGCAGTTCTTC.

V gene TRBV20-1 combines with J gene TRBJ2-1; D remains ambiguous. In germline, CDR1 is DFQATT, CDR2 SNEGSKA (reference sequence). Trimming cost V 0 bases and J 8 bases, with 11 bases left between them. CDR3 length equals 13 residues. The chain's CDR3 is CSARDLISYEQFF. The CDR3 DNA sequence: TGCAGTGCTAGAGATTTGATCAGCTATGAGCAGTTCTTC.

This clonotype was counted between two and nine times. V gene TRBV5-6 combines with J gene TRBJ2-7, with 9 bases that match TRBD1. Trimming removed 1 base from V and 7 bases from J; junction bases left unmatched: 12. This CDR3 region has 16 residues. The germline gives CDR1 SGHDT, CDR2 YYEEEE. Here the CDR3 DNA reads TGTGCCAGCAGCTTGAACTCCGGGACAGGGTCTTGGGAGCAGTACTTC. It yields the protein CASSLNSGTGSWEQYF.

This clonotype was seen ten or more times. V usage is TRBV30 and J usage is TRBJ1-2; 7 positions agree with TRBD1. Germline CDR1 GTSNPN, CDR2 SVGIG (reference sequence). The V segment lost 2 bases and the J segment 4 bases; nucleotides outside the gene matches: 4. The CDR3 covers 13 residues. The CDR3 region is CAWSYDRVYGYTF. The CDR3 DNA reads TGTGCCTGGAGTTACGACAGGGTCTATGGCTACACCTTC.

This clonotype was counted at least ten times. V and J are TRBV6-2 or TRBV6-3 and TRBJ2-7, with 11 nucleotides matching TRBD2. CDR3 length: 13 residues. Germline CDR1 reads MNHEY; CDR2 reads SVGEGT. J lost 7 bases, V lost 5 bases, and 4 bases had no gene match. The CDR3 DNA is TGTGCCAGCAGTACTAGCGGGAGATGGGAGCAGTACGTC. This translates into CASSTSGRWEQYV.

This clonotype was seen many times. The genes are TRBV12-3 or TRBV12-4 and TRBJ2-2, with 7 bases identical to TRBD1. This CDR3 is 13 amino acids long. V was clipped by 7 bases and J by 6 bases; unmatched bases: 5. CDR3 sequence reads: CASTPTGAGELFF. CDR3 nucleotide sequence: TGTGCCAGCACTCCCACAGGGGCCGGGGAGCTGTTTTTT.

This clonotype was counted a few times. The V call is TRBV20-1, the J call TRBJ2-5; possible D gene TRBD2, 5 bases. The CDR3 is made up of 14 amino acids. V lost 1 base and J 1 base, leaving 10 bases between the germline ends. From germline, CDR1 is DFQATT and CDR2 SNEGSKA (reference sequence). This CDR3 reads CSARAGRSQETQYF. The CDR3 DNA reads as TGCAGTGCTAGAGCGGGAAGGTCCCAAGAGACCCAGTACTTC.

This clonotype was recorded only once. This may come from a read error, since a much larger clone is one base off. V and J are TRBV11-1 and TRBJ2-5; perhaps TRBD2 as D (5 bases). This CDR3 region has 14 residues. Per the germline V gene, CDR1 is SGHAT and CDR2 is FQDESV (reference sequence). The V and J ends lost 5 bases and 2 bases respectively, with 12 bases between them. The CDR3 coding sequence is TGTGCCAGCAGCCAAAGCGGCTTTCAAGAGACCCAGTACTTC. Its protein is CASSQSGFQETQYF.

This clonotype was observed at least ten times. This chain uses TRBV19 with TRBJ2-7, with TRBD2 matching 13 bases. The CDR3 consists of 15 residues. V dropped 1 base and J dropped 3; count of bases not matched to a gene: 0. Germline values: CDR1 LNHDA, CDR2 SQIVND (reference sequence). The CDR3 DNA reads as TGTGCCAGTAGTATAGGGACTAGCGGGAGCTACGAGCAGTACTTC. Translated, it gives CASSIGTSGSYEQYF.

This clonotype occurred many times. The chain recombines TRBV27 with TRBJ2-2; the match to TRBD2 covers 10 bases. The CDR3 covers 17 residues. V lost 1 base and J lost 1; bases outside the gene matches: 3. CDR1 MNHEY and CDR2 SMNVEV come from the germline V gene (reference sequence). The CDR3 bases are TGTGCCAGCAGTTTATGGGCTAGCGGGAGGAACACCGGGGAGCTGTTTTTT. Its translation: CASSLWASGRNTGELFF.

This clonotype was counted many times. The chain has TRBV28 and TRBJ2-7; D remains unclear. Trimming took off 3 bases at V and 1 base at J, with 7 bases between the two ends. Germline values: CDR1 MDHEN, CDR2 SYDVKM. The CDR3 runs to 13 residues. The CDR3 region has the DNA TGTGCCAGCAGTTTGCTGGGATCCTACGAGCAGTACTTC. As protein: CASSLLGSYEQYF.

This clonotype was observed a handful of times. This chain links TRBV10-3 with TRBJ2-1; D uncertain. The V and J ends lost 7 bases and 5 bases respectively, with 12 bases between them. The CDR3 runs to 13 residues. Germline V lookup: CDR1 ENHRY, CDR2 SYGVKD. CDR3 bases: TGTGCCATCAATACCGAAAATAACAATGAGCAGTTCTTC. The encoded protein is CAINTENNNEQFF.

The sample holds a few counts of this clonotype. V and J are TRBV2 and TRBJ1-2, with TRBD1 matching 9 bases. Germline CDR1 reads SNHLY; CDR2 reads FYNNEI. V was clipped by 6 bases and J by 6 bases; unmatched bases: 5. The CDR3 is 13 amino acids. The CDR3 spells CASRGDRVNGYTF. The CDR3 DNA follows: TGTGCCAGCAGGGGGGACAGGGTGAATGGCTACACCTTC.

This clonotype turned up a few times. The chain is built from TRBV9 and TRBJ2-1; D is undetermined. The CDR3 spans 13 residues. CDR1 and CDR2 from the germline V gene are SGDLS and YYNGEE. V lost 0 bases, J lost 9 bases, and 10 bases lay in between. The CDR3 here is CASSVEVISEQFF. The CDR3 DNA sequence: TGTGCCAGCAGCGTAGAAGTGATCAGTGAGCAGTTCTTC.

Ten or more counts support this clonotype. The CDR3 spells CASSLEQGGSEQFF. CDR3 coding DNA: TGTGCCAGCAGCTTGGAACAGGGCGGTAGTGAGCAGTTCTTC. V and J are TRBV7-7 and TRBJ2-1; TRBD1 is a possible D gene (6 bases). There are 14 residues in the CDR3. V lost 3 bases and J lost 9, with 15 bases in between. Looked up from germline, CDR1 is SSHAT and CDR2 is FNYEAQ (reference sequence).

This clonotype was seen many times. J is TRBJ2-7 and V is TRBV3-1; weak D call: TRBD2 (6 bases). The length of the CDR3 is 14 residues. V was shortened by 4 bases and J by 7 bases, with 17 bases between the two germline ends. Germline-derived CDR1 and CDR2 are LGHDT and YNNKEL (reference sequence). CDR3 in DNA: TGTGCCAGCAGCCTAGCGGAACCCCTTTGGGAGCAGTACTTC. Translation: CASSLAEPLWEQYF.

In its sample, this clonotype was seen many times. The chain employs TRBV19 and TRBJ1-2, with 7 bases matching TRBD1. V dropped 8 bases and J dropped 3; count of bases not matched to a gene: 6. The CDR3 length is 13 residues. In germline, CDR1 is LNHDA, CDR2 SQIVND (reference sequence). Here the CDR3 DNA reads TGTGCCAGTTACCGGACAGGCGACTATGGCTACACCTTC. Residues: CASYRTGDYGYTF.

Regarding this clonotype: The conserved closing phenylalanine or tryptophan is absent in this CDR3, likely reflecting a read error. The chain combines TRBV11-1 with TRBJ1-3; D is uncertain. The germline V gene has CDR1 SGHAT and CDR2 FQDESV (reference sequence). The CDR3 consists of 13 residues. The ends were cut back, 5 bases at V and 4 bases at J, with 9 bases in the middle. CDR3 in DNA: TGTGCCAGCAGCCAACAAGGAGGAAACACCATATATCTT. Protein product: CASSQQGGNTIYL.

This clonotype was picked up many times. V gene TRBV12-3 or TRBV12-4 combines with J gene TRBJ1-2, with TRBD1 matching 8 bases. The CDR3 covers 13 residues. Trimming took 4 bases from V and 8 from J; bases not matched to a gene: 6. CDR3 in amino acids: CASSSDRGSGYTF. The CDR3 DNA follows: TGTGCCAGCAGTTCAGACAGGGGATCGGGCTACACCTTC.

This clonotype was seen more than once but under ten times. The rearrangement joins TRBV27 to TRBJ2-7, with TRBD1 matching over 9 bases. Germline lookup yields CDR1 MNHEY and CDR2 SMNVEV (reference sequence). CDR3 length: 15 amino acids. V lost 5 bases and J lost 1; bases outside the gene matches: 6. The DNA for the CDR3 is TGTGCCAGCAGTAAGACCGGGACAGGGTCCTACGAGCAGTACGTC. Amino acids: CASSKTGTGSYEQYV.